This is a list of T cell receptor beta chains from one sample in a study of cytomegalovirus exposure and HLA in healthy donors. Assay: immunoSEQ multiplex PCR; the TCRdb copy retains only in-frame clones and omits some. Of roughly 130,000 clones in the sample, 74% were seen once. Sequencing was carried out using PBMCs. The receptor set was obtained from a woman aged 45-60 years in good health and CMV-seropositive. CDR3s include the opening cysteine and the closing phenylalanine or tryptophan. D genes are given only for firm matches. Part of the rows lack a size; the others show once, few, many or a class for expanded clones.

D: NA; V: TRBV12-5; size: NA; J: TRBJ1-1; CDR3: CASGFNTEAFF; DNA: TGTGCTAGTGGTTTTAATACTGAAGCTTTCTTT
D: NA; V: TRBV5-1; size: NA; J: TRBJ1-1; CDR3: CASSLGNTVAETEAFF; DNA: TGCGCCAGCAGCTTGGGAAACACCGTGGCGGAGACTGAAGCTTTCTTT
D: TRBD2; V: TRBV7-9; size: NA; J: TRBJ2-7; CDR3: CASSPGTSGAHEQYF; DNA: TGTGCCAGCAGCCCCGGGACTAGCGGGGCCCACGAGCAGTACTTC
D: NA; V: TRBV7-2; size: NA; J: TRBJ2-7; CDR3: CASSSYRRSSYEQYF; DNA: TGTGCCAGCAGCTCCTACAGGCGGTCCTCCTACGAGCAGTACTTC
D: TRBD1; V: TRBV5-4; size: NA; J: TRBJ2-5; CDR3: CASSPWDRGGGETQYF; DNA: TGTGCCAGCAGCCCATGGGACAGGGGAGGTGGGGAGACCCAGTACTTC
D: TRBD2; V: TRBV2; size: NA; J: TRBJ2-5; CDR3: CASRPSGGEETQYF; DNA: TGTGCCAGCAGGCCCAGCGGGGGGGAGGAGACCCAGTACTTC
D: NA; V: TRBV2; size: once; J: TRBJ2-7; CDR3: CASSPPPTSLRYEQYF; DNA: TGTGCCAGCAGTCCGCCCCCCACTAGCCTACGCTACGAGCAGTACTTC
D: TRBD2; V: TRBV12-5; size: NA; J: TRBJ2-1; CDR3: CASGFKLAGAQKQLWEQFF; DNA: TGTGCTAGTGGTTTTAAACTAGCGGGGGCCCAAAAACAGCTTTGGGAGCAGTTCTTC
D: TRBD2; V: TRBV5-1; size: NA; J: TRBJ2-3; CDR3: CASSLEVGGEDTQYF; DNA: TGCGCCAGCAGCTTGGAGGTCGGGGGGGAAGATACGCAGTATTTT
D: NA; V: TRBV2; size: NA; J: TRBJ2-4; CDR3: CASSPEATKNIQYF; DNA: TGTGCCAGCTCTCCTGAGGCCACCAAAAACATTCAGTACTTC
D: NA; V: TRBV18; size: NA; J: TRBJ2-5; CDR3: CASSPRRTQQETQYF; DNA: TGTGCCAGCTCACCCAGACGGACACAACAAGAGACCCAGTACTTC
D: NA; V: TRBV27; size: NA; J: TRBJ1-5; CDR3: CASPPGGNQPQHF; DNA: TGTGCCAGCCCCCCGGGAGGGAATCAGCCCCAGCATTTT
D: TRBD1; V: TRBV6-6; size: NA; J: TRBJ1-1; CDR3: CASSQRQGCLAFF; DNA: TGTGCCAGCAGTCAACGACAGGGGTGTTTGGCTTTCTTT
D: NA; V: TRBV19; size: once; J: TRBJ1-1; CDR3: CASSIPGRVETFF; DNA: TGTGCCAGTAGTATTCCCGGCCGGGTTGAAACTTTCTTT
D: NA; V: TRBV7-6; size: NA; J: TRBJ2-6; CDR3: CASSLRGSSGANVLTF; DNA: TGTGCCAGCAGCTTAAGGGGGAGCTCTGGGGCCAACGTCCTGACTTTC
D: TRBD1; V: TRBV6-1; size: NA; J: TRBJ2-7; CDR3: CASSEGGQGSSEQYF; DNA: TGCGCCAGCAGTGAAGGGGGACAGGGTTCCTCCGAGCAGTACTTC
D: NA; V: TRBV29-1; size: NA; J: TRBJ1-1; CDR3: CSAGWGLDTEAFF; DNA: TGCAGCGCCGGCTGGGGCCTGGACACTGAAGCTTTCTTT
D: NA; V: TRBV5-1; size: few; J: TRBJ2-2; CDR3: CASSSPFAGQNTGELFF; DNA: TGCGCCAGCAGTTCCCCTTTTGCGGGGCAGAACACCGGGGAGCTGTTTTTT
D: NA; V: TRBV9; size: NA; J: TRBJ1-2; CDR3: CASSPSLVEETLGYGYTF; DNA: TGTGCCAGCAGCCCCTCTCTTGTGGAGGAGACTTTGGGGTATGGCTACACCTTC
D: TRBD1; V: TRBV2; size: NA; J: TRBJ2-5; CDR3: CASRPGQGQETQYF; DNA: TGTGCCAGCAGACCGGGACAGGGGCAAGAGACCCAGTACTTC
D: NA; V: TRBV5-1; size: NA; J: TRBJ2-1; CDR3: CASSLGGATSYNEQFF; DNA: TGCGCCAGCAGCTTGGGCGGGGCTACTTCCTACAATGAGCAGTTCTTC
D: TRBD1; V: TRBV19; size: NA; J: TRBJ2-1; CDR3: CASSDRGQIEQFF; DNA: TGTGCCAGTAGCGACAGGGGGCAGATTGAGCAGTTCTTC
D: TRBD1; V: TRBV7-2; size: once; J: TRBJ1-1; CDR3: CASSPGQMNTEAFF; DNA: TGTGCCAGCAGCCCGGGACAGATGAACACTGAAGCTTTCTTT
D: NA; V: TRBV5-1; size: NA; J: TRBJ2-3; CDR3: CASRGTWGADTQYF; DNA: TGCGCCAGCAGGGGGACGTGGGGGGCAGATACGCAGTATTTT
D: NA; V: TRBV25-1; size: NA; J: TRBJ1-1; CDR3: CASSEIMGRPTEAFF; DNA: TGTGCCAGCAGTGAGATTATGGGGCGGCCCACTGAAGCTTTCTTT
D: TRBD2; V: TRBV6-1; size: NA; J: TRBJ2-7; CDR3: CASSVGGGYEQYF; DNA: TGTGCCAGCAGTGTCGGCGGGGGCTACGAGCAGTACTTC
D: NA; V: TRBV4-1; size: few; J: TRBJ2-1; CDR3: CASALSSSSYNEQFF; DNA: TGCGCCAGCGCTCTGTCTAGCAGCTCCTACAATGAGCAGTTCTTC
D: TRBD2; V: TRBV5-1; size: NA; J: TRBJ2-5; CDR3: CASSARGVPQETQYF; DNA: TGCGCCAGCAGCGCCCGGGGGGTCCCTCAAGAGACCCAGTACTTC
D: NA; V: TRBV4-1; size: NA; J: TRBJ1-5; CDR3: CASSQEGSGNQPQHF; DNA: TGCGCCAGCAGCCAAGAGGGGAGTGGCAATCAGCCCCAGCATTTT
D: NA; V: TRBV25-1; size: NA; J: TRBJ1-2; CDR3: CASSESGAGGYTF; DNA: TGTGCCAGCAGTGAATCTGGGGCGGGGGGCTACACCTTC
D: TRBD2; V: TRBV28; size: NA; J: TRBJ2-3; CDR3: CASMTSGVTDTQYF; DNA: TGTGCCAGCATGACTAGCGGGGTCACAGATACGCAGTATTTT
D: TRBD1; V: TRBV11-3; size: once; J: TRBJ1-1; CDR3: CASSYNRGTEAFF; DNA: TGTGCCAGCAGCTATAACAGGGGCACTGAAGCTTTCTTT
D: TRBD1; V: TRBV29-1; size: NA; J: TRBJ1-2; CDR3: CSVGTAADYGYTF; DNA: TGCAGCGTGGGGACAGCCGCGGACTATGGCTACACCTTC
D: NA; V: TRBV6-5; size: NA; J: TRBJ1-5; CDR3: CASSYAGFNQPQHF; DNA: TGTGCCAGCAGTTACGCAGGGTTCAATCAGCCCCAGCATTTT
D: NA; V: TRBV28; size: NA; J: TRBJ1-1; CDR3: CASSYLSAWRVLRNTEAFF; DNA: TGTGCCAGCAGTTATCTTTCCGCTTGGAGGGTCCTTAGGAACACTGAAGCTTTCTTT
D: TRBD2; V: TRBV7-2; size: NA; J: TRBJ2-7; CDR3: CASSPGLAGAREQYF; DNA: TGTGCCAGCAGCCCGGGACTAGCGGGGGCTCGCGAGCAGTACTTC
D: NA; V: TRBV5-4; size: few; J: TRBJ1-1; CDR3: CASSPGGQGRTTEAFF; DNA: TGTGCCAGCAGTCCCGGGGGGCAGGGACGAACCACTGAAGCTTTCTTT
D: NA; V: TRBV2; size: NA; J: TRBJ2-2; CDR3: CASSEVAGTNTGELFF; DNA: TGTGCCAGCAGTGAAGTGGCGGGGACGAACACCGGGGAGCTGTTTTTT
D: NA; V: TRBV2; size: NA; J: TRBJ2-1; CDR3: CASRSSSWEQFF; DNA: TGTGCCAGCAGATCTAGCTCATGGGAGCAGTTCTTC
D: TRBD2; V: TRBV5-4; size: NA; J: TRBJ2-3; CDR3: CASSLASGGTDTQYF; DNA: TGTGCCAGCAGCTTGGCTAGCGGGGGCACAGATACGCAGTATTTT
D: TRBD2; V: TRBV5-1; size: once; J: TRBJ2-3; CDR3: CASAWASGGGTDTQYF; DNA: TGCGCCAGCGCCTGGGCTAGCGGGGGGGGCACAGATACGCAGTATTTT
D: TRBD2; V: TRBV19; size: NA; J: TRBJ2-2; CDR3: CASKGLAGPTGELFF; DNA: TGTGCCAGTAAGGGTCTAGCGGGACCCACCGGGGAGCTGTTTTTT